The entry below describes one TCR beta chain. Its antigen remains unidentified. CDR1 and CDR2 (germline): MNHEY, SMNVEV (reference sequence). The CDR3 runs to 14 residues. Trimming left V 3 bases short and J 3 bases short, with 9 bases between. The donors were part of the validation cohort, which consisted of some 120 subjects and was separate from the first cohort of 666 subjects. TCRdb's table, derived via immunoSEQ multiplex PCR, lists solely in-frame clones and lacks some. The sample has roughly 270,000 clones, over 75% seen once. The entry originates in a study of cytomegalovirus exposure and HLA in healthy donors. General study findings and limits: In a later analysis, first-cohort TCR clusters were found to tend to co-occur in the roughly 120 validation repertoires.

Sequencing was carried out using PBMCs. The chain uses TRBV27 and TRBJ1-5, with D perhaps matching TRBD1 (6 bases). This TCR derives from a woman aged 18-29 years in good health and CMV-seronegative. The CDR3 DNA is TGTGCCAGCAGTTTTACAGGGTCCAATCAGCCCCAGCATTTT. Protein: CASSFTGSNQPQHF.